What follows are 21 T cell receptor beta chains derived from one specimen sequenced in a study of blood T cell repertoires in COVID-19 (dated by TCRdb to the early 2020s). The library was obtained by the immunoSEQ multiplex PCR assay. TCRdb took over this immuneACCESS table, retaining in-frame rearrangements with V and J assigned. Such tables are incomplete; in checked studies, under half of the missing clones stem from an unresolved V gene, and the remainder is unexplained. The sample data list a few hundred thousand clones, and more than 70% of these were observed just once. Jointly, the top ten make up about 4% of the sample. Sample: PBMCs or T cells enriched from blood (not recorded which). The receptor source for this set is a man aged 25 to 40 with acute COVID-19.

This clone was counted a single time. The chain carries TRBV4-1 and TRBJ2-5; TRBD2 is a possible D gene (6 bases). The CDR3 runs to 17 residues. Per the germline V gene, CDR1 is MGHRA and CDR2 is YSYEKL. V gave up 0 bases and J gave up 4 bases, with 18 bases separating them. CDR3 protein: CASSQERGGATGETQYF. In DNA, the CDR3 is TGCGCCAGCAGCCAAGAGAGAGGCGGGGCGACGGGAGAGACCCAGTACTTC.

The chain has TRBV11-3 and TRBJ2-5; 9 bases fit TRBD1. In germline, CDR1 is SGHNT, CDR2 YENEEA. CDR3 size: 13 residues. J lost 4 bases, V lost 5 bases, and 2 bases had no gene match. The CDR3 DNA reads TGTGCCAGCAGCCGGGGACAGGGAGAGACCCAGTACTTC. It translates to CASSRGQGETQYF.

This clone appeared once. The J gene is TRBJ1-1, the V gene TRBV28, with D possibly being TRBD1 (5 bases). The germline V gene has CDR1 MDHEN and CDR2 SYDVKM. Trimming removed 8 bases at V and 4 bases at J, with 20 bases between. The CDR3 contains 15 residues. In nucleotides, the CDR3 is TGTGCCAGCGGCCCCCCGGGGGATTTGGGCACTGAAGCTTTCTTT. It translates to CASGPPGDLGTEAFF. Full variable domain (remainder filled in from reference TRBV28 and TRBJ1-1): DVKVTQSSRYLVKRTGEKVFLECVQDMDHENMFWYRQDPGLGLRLIYFSYDVKMKEKGDIPEGYSVSREKKERFSLILESASTNQTSMYLCASGPPGDLGTEAFFGQGTRLTVV.

The chain uses TRBV5-1 and TRBJ2-7, with D perhaps TRBD2 (5 bases). Germline V CDR1 and CDR2: SGHRS, YFSETQ. Deletions cut 2 bases from V and 4 bases from J, with 10 bases between. The CDR3 is made up of 13 amino acids. The CDR3 nucleotides read TGCGCCAGCAGCTTAAATCCGGGGTACGAGCAGTACTTC. Residues: CASSLNPGYEQYF.

The rearrangement links TRBV10-2 to TRBJ2-1, with 8 bases aligning to TRBD1. Germline loops: CDR1 WSHSY, CDR2 SAAADI. V lost 4 bases, J lost 0 bases, and 5 bases stayed unmatched. CDR3 length: 16 amino acids. CDR3 DNA sequence: TGCGCCAGCAGTGGGGGACAGGCGAGCTCCTACAATGAGCAGTTCTTC. This sequence encodes CASSGGQASSYNEQFF.

The chain joins TRBV7-2 to TRBJ2-1, with 9 bases fitting TRBD2. The trim removed 2 bases at V and 13 bases at J, leaving 6 bases unmatched. This CDR3 comprises 13 residues. Germline CDR1 SGHTA, CDR2 FQGNSA. CDR3 bases: TGTGCCAGCAGCTTACTTGGCGGGGGGGCCCAGTTCTTC. Amino acid sequence: CASSLLGGGAQFF. Looking up the rest from reference TRBV7-2 and TRBJ2-1 gives the full variable domain: GAGVSQSPSNKVTEKGKDVELRCDPISGHTALYWYRQSLGQGLEFLIYFQGNSAPDKSGLPSDRFSAERTGGSVSTLTIQRTQQEDSAVYLCASSLLGGGAQFFGPGTRLTVL.

The chain recombines TRBV5-1 with TRBJ2-7, with 9 bases aligning to TRBD1. There are 15 residues in the CDR3. Trimming removed 2 bases from V and 5 bases from J; junction bases left unmatched: 8. Germline V CDR1 and CDR2: SGHRS, YFSETQ. Here the CDR3 DNA reads TGCGCCAGCAGCTTATTGACAGGGGGTGTCGACGAGCAGTACTTC. Its protein product is CASSLLTGGVDEQYF.

Remarks on this clone: Other nucleotide sequences from this sample produce the same CDR3. The V and J genes are TRBV3-1 (or the pseudogene TRBV3-2) and TRBJ2-5, with D uncertain. The CDR3 is made up of 12 amino acids. Trimming removed 4 bases from V and 1 base from J, with 4 bases in between. Germline V gene sequence: CDR1 LGHDT, CDR2 YNNKEL (reference sequence). In DNA form, the CDR3 reads TGTGCCAGCAGCCCCCTCCAAGAGACCCAGTACTTC. This codes for CASSPLQETQYF.

The chain links TRBV7-9 to TRBJ1-5, with 8 nucleotides matching TRBD1. Losses at the gene ends were 4 bases for V and 4 bases for J; bases not matched to a gene: 9. The CDR3 loop spans 16 amino acids. Germline V lookup: CDR1 SEHNR, CDR2 FQNEAQ (reference sequence). The CDR3 sequence: CASSSTDRDLNQPQHF. CDR3 DNA sequence: TGTGCCAGCAGCTCAACGGACAGGGACTTAAATCAGCCCCAGCATTTT. Full variable domain (remainder filled in from reference TRBV7-9 and TRBJ1-5): DTGVSQNPRHKITKRGQNVTFRCDPISEHNRLYWYRQTLGQGPEFLTYFQNEAQLEKSRLLSDRFSAERPKGSFSTLEIQRTEQGDSAMYLCASSSTDRDLNQPQHFGDGTRLSIL.

This clone was detected only a few times. The chain couples TRBV11-2 to TRBJ2-3; maybe TRBD1 (6 bases). The V gene's germline CDR1 is SGHAT and CDR2 FQNNGV. This CDR3 contains 16 residues. The V and J ends lost 1 base and 4 bases respectively, with 15 bases between them. The CDR3 bases are TGTGCCAGCAGCTTAGGATTTAAGGGGGTATCAGATACGCAGTATTTT. Translating it yields CASSLGFKGVSDTQYF.

The chain recombines TRBV2 with TRBJ2-3; 10 bases match TRBD2. V was clipped by 4 bases and J by 0 bases; unmatched bases: 10. This CDR3 is built from 18 residues. In germline, CDR1 is SNHLY, CDR2 FYNNEI. The CDR3 DNA reads TGTGCCAGCAGTGTCCCCCTAGCGGGGGCCGCTAGCACAGATACGCAGTATTTT. Its translation: CASSVPLAGAASTDTQYF.

The rearrangement links TRBV27 to TRBJ2-7; weak D call: TRBD2 (7 bases). Trimming took off 7 bases at V and 2 bases at J, with 18 bases between the two ends. The CDR3 consists of 15 residues. CDR1 is MNHEY, CDR2 SMNVEV, per germline (reference sequence). The CDR3 sequence is CASTPFGGAAYEQYF. The CDR3 bases are TGTGCCAGCACCCCTTTTGGGGGGGCTGCCTACGAGCAGTACTTC.

This clone was seen a handful of times. J is TRBJ1-2 and V is TRBV21-1. TRBV21-1 is a pseudogene segment. This CDR3 has 13 residues. The CDR3 spells CASSKAVLDGYTF. Here the CDR3 DNA reads TGTGCCAGCAGCAAGGCGGTGTTGGATGGCTACACCTTC.

The CDR3 loop is CASSPEGGANYGYTF. The CDR3 bases are TGTGCCAGCAGTCCCGAGGGGGGGGCTAACTATGGCTACACCTTC. The V and J genes are TRBV6-4 and TRBJ1-2; possible D gene TRBD1, 6 bases. Trimming pared 5 bases from V and 0 bases from J, leaving 13 bases between. Germline CDR1 is MRHNA and CDR2 is SNTAGT. The CDR3 length is 15 residues.

The V gene is TRBV3-1 (or the pseudogene TRBV3-2), the J gene TRBJ2-1; 12 bases are a match to TRBD1. The V segment lost 5 bases and the J segment 7 bases; nucleotides outside the gene matches: 6. CDR3 length: 15 residues. Germline V gives CDR1 LGHDT, CDR2 YNNKEL (reference sequence). This CDR3 reads CASSSGQGARNEQFF. CDR3 sequence (DNA): TGTGCCAGCAGCTCGGGACAGGGGGCGCGTAATGAGCAGTTCTTC.

This chain links TRBV19 with TRBJ2-2, with a tentative D call TRBD2 (6 bases). The V and J ends lost 7 bases and 7 bases respectively, with 19 bases between them. Germline CDR1 is LNHDA and CDR2 is SQIVND (reference sequence). This CDR3 has 15 amino acids. The CDR3 here is CASTASAGGNGELFF. DNA of the CDR3: TGTGCCAGTACCGCGTCGGCCGGGGGAAACGGGGAGCTGTTTTTT.

The gene calls are TRBV30 and TRBJ2-7; the match to TRBD2 covers 11 bases. Trimming removed 0 bases from V and 2 bases from J; junction bases left unmatched: 0. The CDR3 is 14 residues long. Germline CDR1 and CDR2: GTSNPN and SVGIG (reference sequence). Here the CDR3 DNA reads TGTGCCTGGAGTGTACTAGCGGGGGCCTACGAGCAGTACTTC. Protein product: CAWSVLAGAYEQYF.

The chain links TRBV7-9 to TRBJ1-2; 7 bases line up with TRBD1. Germline V gene lookup returns CDR1 SEHNR and CDR2 FQNEAQ (reference sequence). The J segment lost 8 bases and the V segment lost 5 bases, leaving 5 bases of the junction unmatched. This CDR3 has 12 amino acids. The CDR3 bases are TGTGCCAGCAGCCCCCAGGGGGGAGGCTACACCTTC. Protein sequence: CASSPQGGGYTF. The full variable domain, with the rest looked up from reference TRBV7-9 and TRBJ1-2, is DTGVSQNPRHKITKRGQNVTFRCDPISEHNRLYWYRQTLGQGPEFLTYFQNEAQLEKSRLLSDRFSAERPKGSFSTLEIQRTEQGDSAMYLCASSPQGGGYTFGSGTRLTVV.

This chain connects TRBV4-2 to TRBJ1-4; D might be TRBD1 (6 bases). There are 18 residues in the CDR3. Per germline, CDR1 LGHNA and CDR2 YNFKEQ. Deletions cut 1 base from V and 0 bases from J, with 15 bases between. As DNA, the CDR3 is TGTGCCAGCAGCCAAGCCCGGGACATAATTTCAACTAATGAAAAACTGTTTTTT. It encodes CASSQARDIISTNEKLFF.

The rearrangement links TRBV2 to TRBJ1-2; D is unclear. Trimming stripped 6 bases from V and 4 bases from J, with 15 bases between. There are 14 residues in the CDR3. Germline V gives CDR1 SNHLY, CDR2 FYNNEI. The CDR3 is CASRGQAGAYGYTF. The CDR3 coding sequence is TGTGCCAGCAGGGGTCAGGCAGGCGCCTATGGCTACACCTTC.

The J gene is TRBJ1-1, the V gene TRBV5-4, with D uncertain. Germline V CDR1 and CDR2: SGHNT, YYREEE (reference sequence). The V gene lost 2 bases and the J gene lost 5 bases, with 13 bases spanning the gap. CDR3 length equals 14 residues. The CDR3 region has the DNA TGTGCCAGCAGCTTCGGGTTCGGAGGAACTGAAGCTTTCTTT. It specifies CASSFGFGGTEAFF.